One and the same sample provided the 20 T cell receptor beta chains below, sequenced in a study of blood T cell repertoires in COVID-19. The method was immunoSEQ multiplex PCR; TCRdb's version includes in-frame clones alone and lacks a portion of them. The repertoire consists of 140,000 to 150,000 clones, with approximately 86% occurring once and the leading ten covering 6.2%. Sequencing was performed on PBMCs or T cells enriched from blood (not recorded which). These receptors all come from a middle-aged woman who had recovered from COVID-19.

This clone occurred once. This chain connects TRBV4-1 to TRBJ1-2; D is possibly TRBD1 (6 bases). Trimming removed 6 bases at V and 6 bases at J, with 17 bases between. This CDR3 spans 14 amino acids. CDR1 and CDR2 (germline): MGHRA, YSYEKL. This CDR3 reads CASRETGRIDGYTF. Written as DNA, the CDR3 is TGCGCCAGCAGAGAGACAGGTCGGATTGATGGCTACACCTTC.

This clone is a singleton in its sample. The V call is TRBV2, the J call TRBJ1-5, with D perhaps matching TRBD1 (6 bases). The CDR3 loop spans 16 amino acids. CDR1 and CDR2 (germline): SNHLY, FYNNEI. Trimming pared 8 bases from V and 4 bases from J, leaving 21 bases between. The CDR3 DNA sequence: TGTGCCAGCGGAGATGGTGACACAGGGCGGAATCAGCCCCAGCATTTT. Translated: CASGDGDTGRNQPQHF.

This clone has just one count. The CDR3 sequence: CASSQVWGANEKLFF. Here the CDR3 DNA reads TGCGCCAGCAGCCAAGTTTGGGGGGCTAATGAAAAACTGTTTTTT. V and J are TRBV4-1 and TRBJ1-4; D is possibly TRBD1 (5 bases). V was cut by 1 base and J by 3 bases, with 9 bases left in between. CDR3 size: 15 residues. Looked up from germline, CDR1 is MGHRA and CDR2 is YSYEKL.

The rearrangement joins TRBV5-5 to TRBJ2-7; 9 positions match TRBD1. This CDR3 spans 16 amino acids. Germline loops: CDR1 SGHKS, CDR2 YYEKEE (reference sequence). The V segment lost 4 bases and the J segment 1 base; nucleotides outside the gene matches: 9. CDR3 coding DNA: TGTGCCAGCAGCGACGGGACAGGGTCAGGATCCTACGAGCAGTACTTC. Translated: CASSDGTGSGSYEQYF.

This clone has a single count. This chain connects TRBV11-3 to TRBJ1-1, with D perhaps TRBD1 (5 bases). CDR1 and CDR2 (germline): SGHNT, YENEEA. The CDR3 is 14 amino acids. With 5 bases removed from V and 5 bases from J, the gap between germline ends came to 15 bases. The CDR3 sequence is CASSASGEGTEAFF. CDR3 nucleotides: TGTGCCAGCAGCGCCTCGGGGGAAGGAACTGAAGCTTTCTTT. The complete variable domain, with remaining parts taken from reference TRBV11-3 and TRBJ1-1, reads EAGVVQSPRYKIIEKKQPVAFWCNPISGHNTLYWYLQNLGQGPELLIRYENEEAVDDSQLPKDRFSAERLKGVDSTLKIQPAELGDSAVYLCASSASGEGTEAFFGQGTRLTVV.

The gene calls are TRBV7-6 and TRBJ2-2; a weak D match, TRBD2 (6 bases). Germline lookup yields CDR1 SGHVS and CDR2 FNYEAQ. The CDR3 is 15 residues long. Trimming took 1 base from V and 7 from J, leaving 13 bases between them. For the CDR3, the DNA is TGTGCCAGCAGCTTAGGTCAGGGAGGAGACGGGGAGCTGTTTTTT. This translates into CASSLGQGGDGELFF.

In this sample, this clone turned up once. The rearrangement joins TRBV9 to TRBJ2-3, with 8 bases lining up with TRBD2. CDR1 and CDR2 from the germline V gene are SGDLS and YYNGEE. J gave up 5 bases and V 5 bases, and 16 bases lay outside the gene matches. This CDR3 comprises 17 residues. The CDR3, as DNA: TGTGCCAGCAGTGGCTCCTCCCTAGCGGGTGGTGTAGATACGCAGTATTTT. Translation: CASSGSSLAGGVDTQYF.

In the case of this clone: Other DNA sequences in this sample translate to the same CDR3. The rearrangement uses TRBV19 and TRBJ1-1; unclear D gene. The length of the CDR3 is 13 residues. V lost 5 bases and J 4 bases, leaving 11 bases between the germline ends. Germline loops: CDR1 LNHDA, CDR2 SQIVND (reference sequence). The CDR3 DNA reads as TGTGCCAGTAGTCTAGGAGAGGGCACTGAAGCTTTCTTT. Translation: CASSLGEGTEAFF.

This chain connects TRBV5-1 to TRBJ1-2; 7 bases are shared with TRBD1. Germline CDR1 reads SGHRS; CDR2 reads YFSETQ. Unmatched junction bases numbered 7, after V lost 4 bases and J lost 10 bases. The CDR3 loop spans 12 amino acids. Here the CDR3 DNA reads TGCGCCAGCAGCCCCCGGGGACAGTCCTACACCTTC. Translation: CASSPRGQSYTF.

The chain is built from TRBV7-9 and TRBJ2-1, with 7 bases that match TRBD1. CDR1 SEHNR and CDR2 FQNEAQ come from the germline V gene (reference sequence). The CDR3 sequence is 13 residues long. The junction had 6 bases not matched to a gene; V was cut back by 5 bases and J by 8 bases. CDR3 sequence (DNA): TGTGCCAGCAGCCCGACCGACAGGGATGAGCAGTTCTTC. Encoded protein: CASSPTDRDEQFF.

The rearrangement links TRBV11-2 to TRBJ2-7; TRBD2 agrees at 15 bases. Germline assignment: CDR1 SGHAT and CDR2 FQNNGV. CDR3 length: 15 amino acids. Trimming removed 2 bases from V and 6 bases from J; junction bases left unmatched: 2. The CDR3 region has the DNA TGTGCCAGCAGCTTATCGGGACTAGCGGGAGGCGAGCAGTACTTC. It specifies CASSLSGLAGGEQYF.

The chain employs TRBV7-2 and TRBJ2-7; possibly TRBD2 for D (5 bases). V shed 5 bases and J shed 3 bases, with 17 bases lying between them. There are 15 residues in the CDR3. Looked up from germline, CDR1 is SGHTA and CDR2 is FQGNSA. Written as DNA, the CDR3 is TGTGCCAGCAGCCCCCCCGGGGAGAGGGTCTACGAGCAGTACTTC. This translates into CASSPPGERVYEQYF.

This chain uses TRBV24-1 with TRBJ2-1, with 7 bases fitting TRBD1. V gave up 5 bases and J gave up 7 bases; unmatched junction bases: 16. Germline values: CDR1 KGHDR, CDR2 SFDVKD. CDR3 length: 17 residues. CDR3 DNA: TGTGCCACCAGTGGACCGACTGTGAGGGGGCATGGAAATGAGCAGTTCTTC. Amino acid sequence: CATSGPTVRGHGNEQFF.

The V and J genes are TRBV19 and TRBJ2-5; TRBD1 matches 8 bases. The CDR3 is 14 residues long. The J segment lost 5 bases and the V segment lost 5 bases, leaving 7 bases of the junction unmatched. Germline lookup yields CDR1 LNHDA and CDR2 SQIVND (reference sequence). The chain's CDR3 is CASSPGTGVETQYF. CDR3 in DNA: TGTGCCAGTAGTCCCGGGACAGGTGTGGAGACCCAGTACTTC.

The chain joins TRBV10-3 to TRBJ2-2; 9 bases fit TRBD2. This CDR3 contains 16 residues. J lost 1 base, V lost 7 bases, and 7 bases had no gene match. Looked up from germline, CDR1 is ENHRY and CDR2 is SYGVKD. CDR3 sequence reads: CAITPSGVKNTGELFF. CDR3 bases: TGTGCCATCACCCCTAGCGGGGTGAAGAACACCGGGGAGCTGTTTTTT.

The J gene is TRBJ2-1, the V gene TRBV7-6; possibly TRBD2 for D (7 bases). CDR3 length: 13 amino acids. CDR1 is SGHVS and CDR2 is FNYEAQ in the germline V gene. V lost 8 bases and J 6 bases, leaving 14 bases between the germline ends. The DNA for the CDR3 is TGTGCCAGCGAGCGGGACAAAGGCAATGAGCAGTTCTTC. It translates to CASERDKGNEQFF.

This clone was counted only a few times. This chain uses TRBV6-5 with TRBJ2-2; the match to TRBD1 covers 8 bases. V lost 6 bases, J lost 3 bases, and 6 bases stayed unmatched. The CDR3 extends over 15 amino acids. CDR1 is MNHEY and CDR2 is SVGAGI in the germline V gene. This CDR3 reads CASRTGQVHTGELFF. For the CDR3, the DNA is TGTGCCAGCAGGACGGGACAGGTGCACACCGGGGAGCTGTTTTTT.

The chain uses TRBV19 and TRBJ1-1; D not resolved. The CDR3 has 14 residues. CDR1 LNHDA and CDR2 SQIVND come from the germline V gene (reference sequence). V shed 5 bases and J shed 1 base, with 11 bases lying between them. In DNA, the CDR3 is TGTGCCAGTAGTGACGGGGTAGGGAACACTGAAGCTTTCTTT. Translating gives CASSDGVGNTEAFF.

This chain joins TRBV11-2 and TRBJ1-2; maybe TRBD1 (6 bases). V was pared by 7 bases and J by 4 bases, with 16 bases between. The CDR3 consists of 14 residues. Germline V lookup: CDR1 SGHAT, CDR2 FQNNGV. CDR3 loop: CASTPSGVGYGYTF. The CDR3 region has the DNA TGTGCCAGCACCCCCTCAGGGGTGGGCTATGGCTACACCTTC.

The J gene is TRBJ2-5, the V gene TRBV5-1, with 9 bases identical to TRBD1. V lost 5 bases and J lost 2; bases outside the gene matches: 7. The CDR3 runs 15 residues. Germline lookup yields CDR1 SGHRS and CDR2 YFSETQ. The CDR3 spells CASRPTTGGQETQYF. Here the CDR3 DNA reads TGCGCCAGCAGACCAACGACAGGGGGTCAAGAGACCCAGTACTTC.